This T cell receptor beta chain was captured by sequencing in a study of blood T cells in healthy people across ages. Germline CDR1 ENHRY, CDR2 SYGVKD. There are 14 residues in the CDR3. A second PCR, run for about 6 to 11 cycles, used a sample-barcoded 5' primer plus a J-beta primer mix. TCRdb reanalysed the 5' RACE reads using MiXCR and keeps one entry per CDR3 protein. Among some 710,000 distinct CDR3 sequences listed, 46% were seen once. Notes on this clonotype: Its antigen is not known. A much larger clone sits a single nucleotide away, making a read error possible.

Points from the study as a whole: Roughly linear declines in TCR beta diversity per million T cells occurred with age.

The sample was blood. The receptor was isolated from a man older than 75 in good health. The chain couples TRBV10-3 to TRBJ2-7; no clear D gene. Matching the DNA end better, TRBJ2-5 makes the J call doubtful. CDR3 in amino acids: CAISESSTRETQYF. The CDR3 DNA reads as TGTGCCATCAGTGAGTCGAGTACTCGAGAGACCCAGTACTTC.